This T cell receptor (beta chain) is from a study of PD-1 blockade in classical Hodgkin lymphoma. The study's findings and limits: Reports indicated that newly diagnosed patients had lower baseline TCR diversity than healthy donors did.

CDR1 is SGHRS and CDR2 is YFSETQ in the germline V gene. The CDR3 spans 16 residues. V lost 3 bases, J lost 6 bases, and 10 bases stayed unmatched. Clones were sequenced by immunoSEQ multiplex PCR, and TCRdb holds only the in-frame ones, with some missing. The table records some 70,000 clones, 93% of them present only once. Comment on this clone: Antigen specificity is unknown.

Time point reported: newly diagnosed, previously untreated cHL patient sample. The authors compared against newly diagnosed, untreated classical Hodgkin lymphoma PBMCs. The source is a human donor with classical Hodgkin lymphoma. V gene TRBV5-1 combines with J gene TRBJ2-3; 10 nucleotides align to TRBD1. Material for sequencing was peripheral blood mononuclear cells (PBMCs). DNA of the CDR3: TGCGCCAGCAGCTCCAAGACAGGGGGCCCGAAGGATACGCAGTATTTT. It yields the protein CASSSKTGGPKDTQYF.